The 16 T cell receptor beta chains below all came from one sample that was sequenced in a study of early T cells in non-severe SARS-CoV-2 infection. From the 5' RACE reads, TCRdb called clonotypes with MiXCR, one entry per CDR3 protein. The table lists 70,000 to 90,000 distinct CDR3 sequences, about 16% of them singletons. The source material was whole blood. All receptors come from an adult who was a healthcare worker with PCR-confirmed SARS-CoV-2 infection or an uninfected control (not recorded which).

This clonotype was seen only once. The V gene is TRBV3-1, the J gene TRBJ2-1; no clear D gene. The V gene lost 1 base and the J gene lost 8 bases, with 12 bases spanning the gap. This CDR3 region has 14 residues. Per the germline V gene, CDR1 is LGHDT and CDR2 is YNNKEL (reference sequence). This CDR3 reads CASSQVRRADEQFF. The CDR3 DNA sequence: TGTGCCAGCAGCCAAGTTAGGAGAGCCGATGAGCAGTTCTTC.

This clonotype was recorded a few times. The chain uses TRBV6-2 or TRBV6-3 and TRBJ2-2; no clear D. V was cut by 5 bases and J by 4 bases, with 8 bases left in between. Germline CDR1 is MNHEY and CDR2 is SVGEGT. The CDR3 totals 13 residues. CDR3 amino acids: CASSGTPTGELFF. DNA for the CDR3: TGTGCCAGCAGTGGCACCCCCACCGGGGAGCTGTTTTTT.

This clonotype was counted a few times. The chain couples TRBV28 to TRBJ2-7; TRBD2 might be the D (6 bases). The CDR3 spans 13 residues. The germline V gene has CDR1 MDHEN and CDR2 SYDVKM. Trimming took off 6 bases at V and 2 bases at J, with 11 bases between the two ends. CDR3 residues: CASRDGRAYEQYF. DNA of the CDR3: TGTGCCAGCAGGGACGGGAGAGCCTACGAGCAGTACTTC.

The J gene is TRBJ2-1, the V gene TRBV6-2 or TRBV6-3; no clear D. The CDR3 spans 13 residues. CDR1 is MNHEY and CDR2 is SVGEGT in the germline V gene. Trimming shortened V by 2 bases and J by 7 bases, and 9 bases separated the two germline ends. CDR3 region: CASSYETPNEQFF. The CDR3 DNA is TGTGCCAGCAGTTACGAAACTCCGAATGAGCAGTTCTTC.

This clonotype has a handful of counts. The CDR3, as DNA: TGTGCCAGCAGCTCTATAATCCCGGGCACTGAAGCTTTCTTT. Translation gives CASSSIIPGTEAFF. The genes are TRBV5-4 and TRBJ1-1; D not resolved. The germline gives CDR1 SGHNT, CDR2 YYREEE (reference sequence). The CDR3 loop spans 14 amino acids. Trimming removed 3 bases from V and 4 bases from J, with 13 bases in between.

There are a few counts of this clonotype. This chain joins TRBV10-3 and TRBJ2-1; 13 bases align to TRBD2. V lost 10 bases and J lost 10; bases outside the gene matches: 10. This CDR3 comprises 14 residues. Germline CDR1 reads ENHRY; CDR2 reads SYGVKD. CDR3 DNA: TGTGCCAGTACACTAGCGGGAGGGCCTCAGGAGCAGTTCTTC. Translated, it gives CASTLAGGPQEQFF.

The chain combines TRBV4-1 with TRBJ1-5; D call uncertain. This CDR3 region has 13 residues. V lost 1 base to trimming and J lost 5 bases, with 6 bases between them. The germline V gene encodes CDR1 MGHRA and CDR2 YSYEKL. The CDR3 DNA sequence: TGCGCCAGCAGCCAAGTTATAGATCAGCCCCAGCATTTT. Translating it yields CASSQVIDQPQHF.

This clonotype was picked up a small number of times. A much more abundant neighbour one base away suggests this may be a read error. The V and J genes are TRBV3-1 and TRBJ2-5; no definite D call. Germline assignment: CDR1 LGHDT and CDR2 YNNKEL (reference sequence). This CDR3 has 10 residues. The V and J ends lost 3 bases and 5 bases respectively, with 1 base between them. The CDR3 nucleotides are TGTGCCAGCAGCCATGAGACCCAGTACTTC. As protein: CASSHETQYF.

This clonotype was seen more than once but under ten times. This chain joins TRBV2 and TRBJ1-5, with 8 bases fitting TRBD1. There are 15 residues in the CDR3. J lost 0 bases, V lost 6 bases, and 4 bases had no gene match. Germline values: CDR1 SNHLY, CDR2 FYNNEI. The CDR3: CASRTGTGSNQPQHF. Here the CDR3 DNA reads TGTGCCAGCAGAACCGGGACAGGTAGCAATCAGCCCCAGCATTTT.

Ten or more counts support this clonotype. V usage is TRBV6-2 or TRBV6-3 and J usage is TRBJ2-3; D might be TRBD2 (6 bases). Germline assignment: CDR1 MNHEY and CDR2 SVGEGT. This CDR3 contains 15 residues. The ends were cut back, 6 bases at V and 0 bases at J, with 13 bases in the middle. CDR3 DNA sequence: TGTGCCAGCAGCCGTTACGGGAGTAGCACAGATACGCAGTATTTT. This sequence encodes CASSRYGSSTDTQYF.

The V and J genes are TRBV10-3 and TRBJ2-1; TRBD2 matches 11 bases. The CDR3 consists of 14 residues. The V and J ends lost 4 bases and 7 bases, in that order; junction bases with no gene match: 3. Germline CDR1 and CDR2: ENHRY and SYGVKD. CDR3 region: CAISVGLAENEQFF. CDR3 coding DNA: TGTGCCATCAGTGTGGGACTAGCGGAGAATGAGCAGTTCTTC.

The V call is TRBV4-1, the J call TRBJ1-6; 7 nucleotides line up with TRBD1. The CDR3 totals 18 residues. Germline assignment: CDR1 MGHRA and CDR2 YSYEKL. J lost 6 bases, V lost 3 bases, and 14 bases had no gene match. DNA for the CDR3: TGCGCCAGCAGCCAGAAAGCGACAGGGAGCTCCAGTAATTCACCCCTCCACTTT. It specifies CASSQKATGSSSNSPLHF.

This clonotype was observed many times. The chain employs TRBV20-1 and TRBJ1-2; D possibly corresponds to TRBD1 (5 bases). The ends were cut back, 1 base at V and 5 bases at J, with 23 bases in the middle. Germline V gene lookup returns CDR1 DFQATT and CDR2 SNEGSKA (reference sequence). The length of the CDR3 is 17 residues. This CDR3 is CSARGSVGVVLLYGYTF. CDR3 bases: TGCAGTGCTAGAGGTTCAGTGGGGGTTGTGCTCCTTTATGGCTACACCTTC.

This sequence joins TRBV28 and TRBJ2-3; 10 bases line up with TRBD2. Germline CDR1 MDHEN, CDR2 SYDVKM. This CDR3 region has 16 residues. The V segment lost 7 bases and the J segment 1 base; nucleotides outside the gene matches: 8. CDR3 nucleotide sequence: TGTGCCAGCATTATGGGACTAGCGTCCCGCACAGATACGCAGTATTTT. Residues: CASIMGLASRTDTQYF.

In this sample, this clonotype turned up once. This clone may be a read error of a much larger clone one base away. CDR3 amino acids: CASSLDSYNGQFF. The CDR3, as DNA: TGTGCCAGCAGTTTAGACAGCTACAATGGGCAGTTCTTC. This sequence joins TRBV28 and TRBJ2-1; a weak D match, TRBD1 (5 bases). This CDR3 comprises 13 residues. CDR1 and CDR2 from the germline V gene are MDHEN and SYDVKM.

This chain connects TRBV29-1 to TRBJ1-1, with 7 bases matching TRBD1. Germline V gene sequence: CDR1 SQVTM, CDR2 ANQGSEA. CDR3 length equals 12 residues. V was clipped by 6 bases and J by 5 bases; unmatched bases: 6. In DNA form, the CDR3 reads TGCAGCGTGGGACAGTGGAAGACTGAAGCTTTCTTT. Protein product: CSVGQWKTEAFF.